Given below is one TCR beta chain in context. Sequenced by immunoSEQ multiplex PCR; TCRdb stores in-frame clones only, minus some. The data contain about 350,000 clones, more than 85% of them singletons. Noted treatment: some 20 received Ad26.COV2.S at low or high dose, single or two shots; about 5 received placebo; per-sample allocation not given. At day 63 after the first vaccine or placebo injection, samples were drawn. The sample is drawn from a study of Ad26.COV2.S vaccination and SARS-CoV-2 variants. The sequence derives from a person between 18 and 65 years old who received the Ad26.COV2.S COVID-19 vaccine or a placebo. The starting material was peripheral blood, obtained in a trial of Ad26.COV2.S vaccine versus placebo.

The DNA for the CDR3 is TGTGCCACCACCATGGGGGACAGGCCCTACGAGCAGTACTTC. It specifies CATTMGDRPYEQYF. J is TRBJ2-7 and V is TRBV15, with 8 bases matching TRBD1. The CDR3 runs 14 residues. Germline V CDR1 and CDR2: LNHNV, YYDKDF (reference sequence). Trimming took 7 bases from V and 2 from J; bases not matched to a gene: 7. Based on the CDR3 plus reference TRBV15 and TRBJ2-7, the full variable domain is DAMVIQNPRYQVTQFGKPVTLSCSQTLNHNVMYWYQQKSSQAPKLLFHYYDKDFNNEADTPDNFQSRRPNTSFCFLDIRSPGLGDTAMYLCATTMGDRPYEQYFGPGTRLTVT.